Sequencing of this TCR beta chain was carried out in a study of T cell responses to AZD1222 COVID-19 vaccine. Measured with immunoSEQ multiplex PCR; TCRdb has only the in-frame clones, and not every one. The data contain fewer than 30,000 clones, about 93% of them singletons. CDR1 is MNHNY and CDR2 is SVGAGI in the germline V gene (reference sequence). Trimming removed 2 bases from V and 2 bases from J, with 6 bases in between. The CDR3 is 13 residues long. Sequencing used peripheral blood, obtained on day 0 of AZD1222 vaccination. This TCR was recovered from an adult in good health. The chain recombines TRBV6-6 with TRBJ1-2, with a weak D call TRBD1 (5 bases). Written as DNA, the CDR3 is TGTGCCAGCAGTTACCAGGGAAACTATGGCTACACCTTC. Its protein is CASSYQGNYGYTF.